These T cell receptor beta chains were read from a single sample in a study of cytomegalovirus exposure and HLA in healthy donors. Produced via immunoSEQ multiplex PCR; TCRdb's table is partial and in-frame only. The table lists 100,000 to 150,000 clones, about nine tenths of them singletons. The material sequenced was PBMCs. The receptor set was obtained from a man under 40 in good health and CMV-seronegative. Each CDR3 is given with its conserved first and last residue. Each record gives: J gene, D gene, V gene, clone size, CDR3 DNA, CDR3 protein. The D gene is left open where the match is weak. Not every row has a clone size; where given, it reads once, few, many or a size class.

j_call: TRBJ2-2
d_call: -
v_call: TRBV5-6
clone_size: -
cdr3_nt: TGTGCCACCGGACTTTCGAACACCGGGGAGCTGTTTTTT
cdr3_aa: CATGLSNTGELFF

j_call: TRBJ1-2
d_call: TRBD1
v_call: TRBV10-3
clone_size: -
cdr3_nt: TGTGCCATCAGTGAGTGGACAGGACTAAACTATGGCTACACCTTC
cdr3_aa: CAISEWTGLNYGYTF

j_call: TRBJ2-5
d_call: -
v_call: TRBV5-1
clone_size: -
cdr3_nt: TGCGCCAGCAGCTTGCAGGCCCAAGAGACCCAGTACTTC
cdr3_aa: CASSLQAQETQYF

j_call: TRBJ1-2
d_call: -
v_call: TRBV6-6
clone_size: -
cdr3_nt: TGTGCCAGCAGTCCCGGACAGCCAATTAACTATGGCTACACCTTC
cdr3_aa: CASSPGQPINYGYTF

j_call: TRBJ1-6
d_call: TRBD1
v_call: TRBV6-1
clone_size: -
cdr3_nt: TGTGCCAGCAGTGAATTCGGGACAGGGGGTCTCTCGTGGAATTCACCCCTCCACTTT
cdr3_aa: CASSEFGTGGLSWNSPLHF

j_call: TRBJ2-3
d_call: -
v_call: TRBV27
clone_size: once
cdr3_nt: TGTGCCAGCAGTTTATTAGCTAGATCAGATACGCAGTATTTT
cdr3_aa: CASSLLARSDTQYF

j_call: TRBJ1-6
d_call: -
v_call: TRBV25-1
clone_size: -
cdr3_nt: TGTGCCAGCAGTGATAGCTCCTATAATTCACCCCTCCACTTT
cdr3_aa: CASSDSSYNSPLHF

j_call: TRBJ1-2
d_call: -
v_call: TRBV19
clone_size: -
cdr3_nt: TGTGCCAGTAGTATAGTGGGCGGCTACACCTTC
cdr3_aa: CASSIVGGYTF

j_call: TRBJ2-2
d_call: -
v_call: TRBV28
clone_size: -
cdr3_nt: TGTGCCAGCAGTTTGGGGGGAAGGGAGCTGTTTTTT
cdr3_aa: CASSLGGRELFF

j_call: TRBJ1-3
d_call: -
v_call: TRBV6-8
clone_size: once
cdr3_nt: TGTGCCAGCAGTCCCGGTCCCCTAACTGGAAACACCATATATTTT
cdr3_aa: CASSPGPLTGNTIYF

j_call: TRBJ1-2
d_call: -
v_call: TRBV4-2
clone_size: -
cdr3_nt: TGTGCCAGCAGCCAAGTGCTCGCCCGGCGGGACTATGGCTACACCTTC
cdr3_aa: CASSQVLARRDYGYTF

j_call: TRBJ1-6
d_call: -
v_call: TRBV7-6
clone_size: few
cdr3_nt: TGTGCCAGCAGCTTAGGTGGACAGAGCTATAATTCACCCCTCCACTTT
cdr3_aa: CASSLGGQSYNSPLHF

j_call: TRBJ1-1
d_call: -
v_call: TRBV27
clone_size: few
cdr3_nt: TGTGCCAGCAGTTTAGACCCAGGGTACACTGAAGCTTTCTTT
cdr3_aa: CASSLDPGYTEAFF

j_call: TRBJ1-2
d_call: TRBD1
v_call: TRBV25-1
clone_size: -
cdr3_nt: TGTGCCAGCAGTGAATTGGGACAGGGTGCCAACTATGGCTACACCTTC
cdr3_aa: CASSELGQGANYGYTF

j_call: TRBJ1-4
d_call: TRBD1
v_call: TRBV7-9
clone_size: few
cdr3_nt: TGTGCCAGCACCAGACAGGGCTTGGATGAAAAACTGTTTTTT
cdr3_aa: CASTRQGLDEKLFF

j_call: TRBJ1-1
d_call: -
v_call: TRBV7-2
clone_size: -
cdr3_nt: TGTGCCAGCAGCTTACAATGGCTGAACACTGAAGCTTTCTTT
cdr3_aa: CASSLQWLNTEAFF

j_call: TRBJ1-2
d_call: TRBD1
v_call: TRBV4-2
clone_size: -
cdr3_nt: TGTGCCAGCAGCCCGGGACAGGGGGGTAACTATGGCTACACCTTC
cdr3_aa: CASSPGQGGNYGYTF

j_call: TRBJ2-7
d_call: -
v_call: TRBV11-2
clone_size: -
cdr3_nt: TGTGCCAGCAGCCAAGGCGACAGACCCTACGAGCAGTACTTC
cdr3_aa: CASSQGDRPYEQYF